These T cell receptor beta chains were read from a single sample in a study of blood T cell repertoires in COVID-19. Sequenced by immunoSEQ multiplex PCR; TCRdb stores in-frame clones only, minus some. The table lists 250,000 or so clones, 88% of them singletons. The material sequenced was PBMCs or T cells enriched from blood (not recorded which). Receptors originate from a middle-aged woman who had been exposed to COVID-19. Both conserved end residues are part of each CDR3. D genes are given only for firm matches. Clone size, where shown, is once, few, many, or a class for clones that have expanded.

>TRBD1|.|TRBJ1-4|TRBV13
CASSADRGVGKLFF
TGTGCCAGCAGCGCTGACAGGGGGGTCGGAAAACTGTTTTTT
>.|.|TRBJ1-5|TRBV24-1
CATSDHQGNQPQHF
TGTGCCACCAGTGATCACCAGGGGAATCAGCCCCAGCATTTT
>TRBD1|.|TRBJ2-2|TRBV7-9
CASSRQGNNTGELFF
TGTGCCAGCAGCAGACAGGGGAATAACACCGGGGAGCTGTTTTTT
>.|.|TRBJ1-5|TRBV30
CAWSRTGFNQPQHF
TGTGCCTGGAGTAGAACGGGGTTCAATCAGCCCCAGCATTTT
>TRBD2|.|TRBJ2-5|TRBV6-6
CASSETSGRASETQYF
TGTGCCAGCAGCGAAACTAGCGGGAGGGCCTCCGAGACCCAGTACTTC
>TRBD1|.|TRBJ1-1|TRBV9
CASTQQGGDTEAFF
TGTGCCAGTACGCAGCAGGGGGGTGACACTGAAGCTTTCTTT
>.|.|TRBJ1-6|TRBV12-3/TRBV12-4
CASSLSGPLHF
TGTGCCAGCAGTTTGAGCGGGCCCCTCCACTTT
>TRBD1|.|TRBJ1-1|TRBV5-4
CASSKEDRGAEAFF
TGTGCCAGCAGCAAGGAGGACAGGGGAGCTGAAGCTTTCTTT
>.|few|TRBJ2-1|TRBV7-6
CASSLETGSYNEQFF
TGTGCCAGCAGCTTAGAAACCGGCTCCTACAATGAGCAGTTCTTC
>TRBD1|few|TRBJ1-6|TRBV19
CASSPLGQGNSPLHF
TGTGCCAGTAGTCCCCTGGGACAGGGAAATTCACCCCTCCACTTT
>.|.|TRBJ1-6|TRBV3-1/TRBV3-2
CASSQGRLGHPNSYNSPLHF
TGTGCCAGCAGCCAAGGGAGATTGGGACATCCAAACTCCTATAATTCACCCCTCCACTTT
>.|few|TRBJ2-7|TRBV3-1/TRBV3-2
CASSQERTEYF
TGTGCCAGCAGCCAAGAAAGGACAGAGTACTTC
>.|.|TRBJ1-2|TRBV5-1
CASSLAGNLATGNNGYTF
TGTGCCAGCAGCTTGGCGGGCAACCTAGCAACAGGGAACAATGGCTACACCTTC
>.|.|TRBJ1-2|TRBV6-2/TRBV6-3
CASSPNTRGAERGYTF
TGTGCCAGCAGCCCTAATACCAGGGGCGCAGAGAGGGGCTACACCTTC
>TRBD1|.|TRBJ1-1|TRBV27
CASSPTGRGGTEAFF
TGTGCCAGCAGTCCGACAGGGAGAGGTGGGACTGAAGCTTTCTTT
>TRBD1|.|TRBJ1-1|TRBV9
CASSAIPLGQQNTEAFF
TGTGCCAGCAGCGCAATCCCCTTGGGACAGCAGAACACTGAAGCTTTCTTT
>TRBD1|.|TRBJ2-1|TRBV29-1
CSVRTGSSYNEQFF
TGCAGCGTCCGGACAGGGAGCTCCTACAATGAGCAGTTCTTC
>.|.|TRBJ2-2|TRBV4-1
CASSQVIGDTGELFF
TGCGCCAGCAGCCAAGTTATCGGGGACACCGGGGAGCTGTTTTTT
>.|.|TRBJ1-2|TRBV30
CAWFQVISGYTF
TGTGCCTGGTTTCAGGTGATCAGTGGCTACACCTTC
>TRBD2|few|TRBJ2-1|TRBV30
CAWSPLARIYNEQFF
TGTGCCTGGAGTCCACTAGCGCGTATCTACAATGAGCAGTTCTTC
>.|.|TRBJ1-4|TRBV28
CASRASTNEKLFF
TGTGCCAGCAGGGCTTCAACTAATGAAAAACTGTTTTTT
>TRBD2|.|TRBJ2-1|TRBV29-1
CSVQGVGGSSYNEQFF
TGCAGCGTTCAAGGGGTTGGCGGGAGCTCCTACAATGAGCAGTTCTTC
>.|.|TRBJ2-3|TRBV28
CASSRRTGGTDTQYF
TGTGCCAGCAGCCGTAGGACGGGGGGCACAGATACGCAGTATTTT
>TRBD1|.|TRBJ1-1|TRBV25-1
CAIYRGTEAFF
TGTGCCATCTACAGGGGCACTGAAGCTTTCTTT
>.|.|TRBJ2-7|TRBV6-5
CASSYGGGRTDEQYF
TGTGCCAGCAGTTACGGTGGGGGCAGGACGGACGAGCAGTACTTC
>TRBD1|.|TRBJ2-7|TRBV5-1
CASSSDRGASYEQYF
TGCGCCAGCAGCTCGGACAGGGGGGCCTCCTACGAGCAGTACTTC
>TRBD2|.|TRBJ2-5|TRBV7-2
CASRKTSGTETQYF
TGTGCCAGCAGAAAGACTAGCGGGACTGAGACCCAGTACTTC
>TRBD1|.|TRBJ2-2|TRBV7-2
CASSSGQGVTGELFF
TGTGCCAGCAGCTCCGGACAGGGAGTTACCGGGGAGCTGTTTTTT
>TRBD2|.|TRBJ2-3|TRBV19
CASSPWLAGGPERDTQYF
TGTGCCAGTAGCCCCTGGCTAGCGGGAGGGCCGGAGAGGGATACGCAGTATTTT
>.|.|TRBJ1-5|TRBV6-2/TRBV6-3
CASSLGQLIRVWDQPQHF
TGTGCCAGCAGTTTAGGTCAGCTTATCAGGGTTTGGGATCAGCCCCAGCATTTT
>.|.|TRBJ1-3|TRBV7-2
CASSSEGAGNTIYF
TGTGCCAGCAGCAGTGAGGGTGCTGGAAACACCATATATTTT
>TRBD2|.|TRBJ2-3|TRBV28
CASRTLAGATDTQYF
TGTGCCAGCAGAACACTAGCGGGGGCAACAGATACGCAGTATTTT
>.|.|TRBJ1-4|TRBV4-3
CASSQDGSGGNEKLFF
TGCGCCAGCAGCCAAGACGGGAGCGGGGGTAATGAAAAACTGTTTTTT
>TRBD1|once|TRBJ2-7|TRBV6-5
CASSIKGTGGHF
TGTGCCAGCAGTATAAAAGGGACAGGGGGGCACTTC
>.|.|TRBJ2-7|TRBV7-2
CASSPWRSYEQYF
TGTGCCAGCAGCCCATGGAGGTCCTACGAGCAGTACTTC
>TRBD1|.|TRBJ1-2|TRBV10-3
CAISDPGGISYGYTF
TGTGCCATCAGTGACCCAGGGGGCATAAGCTATGGCTACACCTTC
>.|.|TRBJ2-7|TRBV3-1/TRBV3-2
CASSQVYPGDTFSYEQYF
TGTGCCAGCAGCCAAGTGTATCCTGGGGACACCTTCTCCTACGAGCAGTACTTC
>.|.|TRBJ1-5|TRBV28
CASSLRGFYSNQPQHF
TGTGCCAGCAGTTTACGGGGGTTTTATAGCAATCAGCCCCAGCATTTT
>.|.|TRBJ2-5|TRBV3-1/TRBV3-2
CASSQLGRAQETQYF
TGTGCCAGCAGCCAGCTAGGCAGGGCTCAAGAGACCCAGTACTTC
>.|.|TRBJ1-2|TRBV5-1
CASSFSGGGGGYTF
TGTGCCAGCAGCTTCTCTGGAGGCGGCGGGGGCTACACCTTC
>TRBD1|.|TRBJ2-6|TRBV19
CASSPRTGGSGANVLTF
TGTGCCAGTAGTCCGAGGACAGGGGGCTCTGGGGCCAACGTCCTGACTTTC
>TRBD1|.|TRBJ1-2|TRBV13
CASSLQGVVYGYTF
TGTGCCAGCAGCCTCCAGGGGGTGGTCTATGGCTACACCTTC
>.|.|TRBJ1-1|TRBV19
CASSRLQVNTEAFF
TGTGCCAGTAGTAGGTTACAGGTTAACACTGAAGCTTTCTTT
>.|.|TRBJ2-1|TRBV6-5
CASSYVGEFNEQFF
TGTGCCAGCAGTTACGTTGGGGAGTTTAATGAGCAGTTCTTC
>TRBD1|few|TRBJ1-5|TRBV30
CAWSVPGQLNQPQHF
TGTGCCTGGAGTGTACCGGGACAGCTAAATCAGCCCCAGCATTTT
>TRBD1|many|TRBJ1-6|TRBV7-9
CASSLVGTVNSPLHF
TGTGCCAGCAGCTTAGTTGGGACAGTGAATTCACCCCTCCACTTT
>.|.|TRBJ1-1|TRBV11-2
CASSNPSAEAFF
TGTGCCAGCAGCAACCCTTCGGCTGAAGCTTTCTTT
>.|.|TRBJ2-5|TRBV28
CARRFETEETQYF
TGTGCCAGGAGGTTTGAGACGGAAGAGACCCAGTACTTC
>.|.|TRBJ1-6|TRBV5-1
CASSLVSGNSPLHF
TGCGCCAGCAGCTTGGTGTCGGGTAATTCACCCCTCCACTTT
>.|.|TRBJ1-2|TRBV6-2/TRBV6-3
CASSYSRIRGDGYTF
TGTGCCAGCAGTTATTCCCGGATAAGGGGTGATGGCTACACCTTC
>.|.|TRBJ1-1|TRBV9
CASSVATGNTEAFF
TGTGCCAGCAGCGTAGCTACAGGGAACACTGAAGCTTTCTTT
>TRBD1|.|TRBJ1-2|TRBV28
CASRGGTVYGYTF
TGTGCCAGCAGAGGAGGGACAGTCTATGGCTACACCTTC
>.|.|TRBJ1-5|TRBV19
CASSIGPGQPQHF
TGTGCCAGTAGTATAGGACCGGGTCAGCCCCAGCATTTT
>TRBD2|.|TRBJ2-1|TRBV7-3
CASSLRAGGNSEQFF
TGTGCCAGCAGCTTGCGAGCGGGGGGGAATAGTGAGCAGTTCTTC
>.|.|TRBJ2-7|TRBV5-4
CASSQRGFKNEQYF
TGTGCCAGCAGCCAACGGGGATTTAAAAACGAGCAGTACTTC
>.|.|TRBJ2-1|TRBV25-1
CASSEEGANEQFF
TGTGCCAGCAGTGAAGAGGGTGCCAATGAGCAGTTCTTC
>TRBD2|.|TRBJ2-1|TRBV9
CASSVAILAGDRNEQFF
TGTGCCAGCAGCGTAGCGATTCTAGCGGGGGACAGGAATGAGCAGTTCTTC